Following are 8 T cell receptor beta chains from one sample sequenced in a study of blood T cell repertoires in COVID-19. Libraries were prepared by immunoSEQ multiplex PCR; TCRdb keeps only in-frame clonotypes and omits some of them. The sample contains about 150,000 clones, approximately 83% of which appear only once. Input material: peripheral blood. The receptors come from a man aged 65-85 years with acute or convalescent COVID-19.

The chain links TRBV25-1 to TRBJ2-5; 7 bases map to TRBD2. J was trimmed by 3 bases and V by 5 bases; bases with no gene match: 9. Germline loops: CDR1 MGHDK, CDR2 SYGVNS. The CDR3 runs 15 residues. CDR3 in amino acids: CASSNGREAKETQYF. The CDR3 region has the DNA TGTGCCAGCAGTAATGGTCGGGAGGCGAAAGAGACCCAGTACTTC.

This sequence joins TRBV27 and TRBJ1-2, with a weak D call TRBD1 (5 bases). Germline assignment: CDR1 MNHEY and CDR2 SMNVEV (reference sequence). Trimming stripped 2 bases from V and 0 bases from J, with 10 bases between. The CDR3 totals 15 residues. The CDR3 DNA is TGTGCCAGCAGTTTAGGAGGGGTCCCTAACTATGGCTACACCTTC. Translating it yields CASSLGGVPNYGYTF.

This chain uses TRBV6-4 with TRBJ2-1; 11 nucleotides match TRBD2. The CDR3 has 15 amino acids. With V trimmed by 8 bases and J by 10 bases, 13 bases remained unmatched. Germline V gives CDR1 MRHNA, CDR2 SNTAGT. CDR3 residues: CASAWTSGSDGEQFF. Here the CDR3 DNA reads TGTGCCAGCGCTTGGACTAGCGGGTCTGATGGGGAGCAGTTCTTC.

This chain joins TRBV6-5 and TRBJ1-3; D ambiguous. Trimming removed 7 bases at V and 0 bases at J, with 10 bases between. The germline V gene has CDR1 MNHEY and CDR2 SVGAGI. This CDR3 has 14 residues. Here the CDR3 DNA reads TGTGCCAGCAAAACAGCAAACTCTGGAAACACCATATATTTT. Translation: CASKTANSGNTIYF.

About this clone itself: Different DNA sequences within this sample yield the same CDR3. The rearrangement uses TRBV27 and TRBJ1-1; 7 bases fit TRBD1. Germline lookup yields CDR1 MNHEY and CDR2 SMNVEV (reference sequence). After removal of 2 bases from V and 2 bases from J, the junction contained 2 bases not matched to a gene. CDR3 length: 14 residues. The CDR3 spells CASSLVGGNTEAFF. The DNA for the CDR3 is TGTGCCAGCAGTTTAGTAGGGGGCAACACTGAAGCTTTCTTT.

With regard to this clone: Other DNA sequences in the sample encode the same CDR3. V is TRBV11-2 and J is TRBJ1-5; 9 bases are a match to TRBD1. After removal of 5 bases from V and 1 base from J, the junction contained 3 bases not matched to a gene. Germline CDR1 is SGHAT and CDR2 is FQNNGV. CDR3 length: 15 amino acids. CDR3 sequence (DNA): TGTGCCAGCAGCCCCGACAGGGGGAGCAATCAGCCCCAGCATTTT. Translating it yields CASSPDRGSNQPQHF.

The chain carries TRBV4-2 and TRBJ2-1; tentatively, D is TRBD1 (6 bases). Per the germline V gene, CDR1 is LGHNA and CDR2 is YNFKEQ. The length of the CDR3 is 14 residues. V lost 4 bases, J lost 8 bases, and 15 bases lay in between. The CDR3 nucleotides read TGTGCCAGCAGCCTAACCCTACAGGGAGATGAGCAGTTCTTC. Residues: CASSLTLQGDEQFF.

This rearrangement joins TRBV12-3 or TRBV12-4 to TRBJ1-2; 7 bases agree with TRBD1. This CDR3 spans 12 amino acids. Unmatched junction bases numbered 3, after V lost 8 bases and J lost 3 bases. The CDR3 reads CASDRVDYGYTF. The CDR3 DNA reads TGTGCCAGCGACAGGGTGGACTATGGCTACACCTTC.